The sequence of this T cell receptor beta chain was determined in a study of T cell responses to AZD1222 COVID-19 vaccine. Study results and caveats: Spike-wide vaccine-associated CD4 TCRs dominated at 160-218 and 743-854. Spike-specific TCR repertoires showed rising breadth and depth after two AZD1222 doses.

A word on this clone: Antigen specificity is unknown.

The protocol was immunoSEQ multiplex PCR, while the TCRdb copy is restricted to in-frame clones and leaves out a portion. The data hold approximately 100,000 clones, with just over 90% observed a single time. The CDR3 covers 15 residues. Germline V gene data show CDR1 as SEHNR and CDR2 as FQNEAQ (reference sequence). Trimming cost V 3 bases and J 3 bases; bases outside gene matches: 6. The rearrangement uses TRBV7-9 and TRBJ2-7, with 9 bases fitting TRBD1. This material consisted of peripheral blood, taken on day 0 of AZD1222 vaccination. The receptor comes from an adult in good health. CDR3 in DNA: TGTGCCAGCAGCTTGGAGGGACAGGGCCTCTACGAGCAGTACTTC. It specifies CASSLEGQGLYEQYF.